The rows below give T cell receptor beta chains drawn from one sample of a study of beta chain features in type 1 diabetes. Method: immunoSEQ multiplex PCR; TCRdb's copy keeps in-frame clones and lacks some. Among about 360,000 clones, over 9.5% were seen once, and the ten largest hold less than 0.02%. Source material: naive CD4+ T cells from blood. These receptors were taken from a young man in good health. Each CDR3 is given with its conserved first and last residue. The D gene is left open where the match is weak. Size values are once, few and many counts, or a class for expanded clones, and some rows have none.

clone_size	v_call	d_call	j_call	cdr3_aa	cdr3_nt
NA	TRBV7-2	NA	TRBJ1-2	CASSLRGLGYTF	TGTGCCAGCAGCTTACGAGGGTTGGGCTACACCTTC
NA	TRBV7-9	NA	TRBJ2-2	CASSPPAGELFF	TGTGCCAGCAGCCCCCCGGCCGGGGAGCTGTTTTTT
few	TRBV18	NA	TRBJ1-5	CASSPRAASQPQHF	TGTGCCAGCTCACCGCGGGCGGCGAGTCAGCCCCAGCATTTT
NA	TRBV9	NA	TRBJ2-7	CASSVWPGGWGGTGHYEQYF	TGTGCCAGCAGCGTATGGCCGGGGGGCTGGGGCGGGACAGGTCACTACGAGCAGTACTTC
NA	TRBV18	TRBD2	TRBJ2-7	CASSPLAGGGYEQYF	TGTGCCAGCTCACCTCTAGCGGGAGGAGGGTACGAGCAGTACTTC
NA	TRBV7-3	TRBD1	TRBJ2-3	CASSSDRVPDTQYF	TGTGCCAGCAGCTCCGACAGGGTCCCAGATACGCAGTATTTT
few	TRBV5-1	NA	TRBJ2-5	CASTRDFQETQYF	TGCGCCAGCACCAGGGACTTTCAAGAGACCCAGTACTTC
NA	TRBV28	NA	TRBJ2-2	CASSLRGRNTGELFF	TGTGCCAGCAGTTTAAGAGGCAGGAACACCGGGGAGCTGTTTTTT
few	TRBV5-6	TRBD1	TRBJ1-6	CASSWGTGAGSPLHF	TGTGCCAGCAGCTGGGGGACAGGGGCGGGTTCACCCCTCCACTTT
NA	TRBV5-5	TRBD2	TRBJ2-3	CASSILAAEGYF	TGTGCCAGCAGCATTCTAGCGGCAGAGGGGTATTTT
few	TRBV7-9	TRBD2	TRBJ2-1	CASSPTGGPYEQFF	TGTGCCAGCAGCCCCACGGGGGGGCCCTATGAGCAGTTCTTC
few	TRBV9	NA	TRBJ2-3	CASSGGGLNTDTQYF	TGTGCCAGCAGCGGCGGTGGACTGAACACAGATACGCAGTATTTT
NA	TRBV2	NA	TRBJ2-2	CASRGLNTGELFF	TGTGCCAGTAGAGGCCTGAACACCGGGGAGCTGTTTTTT
few	TRBV5-4	NA	TRBJ1-2	CASAPGKVNYGYTF	TGTGCCAGCGCTCCCGGGAAGGTGAACTATGGCTACACCTTC
NA	TRBV5-4	TRBD2	TRBJ2-1	CASSLSGGSYNEQFF	TGTGCCAGCAGCTTATCGGGGGGATCCTACAATGAGCAGTTCTTC
few	TRBV9	NA	TRBJ2-2	CASSVLAAANTGELFF	TGTGCCAGCAGCGTATTAGCGGCAGCGAACACCGGGGAGCTGTTTTTT
few	TRBV30	TRBD2	TRBJ2-7	CAWTTSGEQYF	TGTGCCTGGACTACTAGCGGAGAGCAGTACTTC
NA	TRBV7-3	NA	TRBJ2-7	CASSSAHLDEQYF	TGTGCCAGCAGCTCCGCACATCTCGACGAGCAGTACTTC
NA	TRBV5-1	TRBD1	TRBJ2-1	CASSPQDRGNEQFF	TGCGCCAGCAGCCCCCAGGACAGGGGCAATGAGCAGTTCTTC
NA	TRBV11-2	NA	TRBJ2-5	CASTSGEGETQYF	TGTGCCAGCACCTCGGGTGAAGGAGAGACCCAGTACTTC
few	TRBV6-6	NA	TRBJ1-2	CASNQGFSYYGYTF	TGTGCCAGCAACCAGGGTTTTTCCTACTATGGCTACACCTTC
NA	TRBV4-3	NA	TRBJ2-1	CASSQRLTGTGNEQFF	TGCGCCAGCAGCCAACGGTTGACCGGGACTGGGAATGAGCAGTTCTTC
NA	TRBV7-9	NA	TRBJ1-4	CASSYLGGVAHEKLFF	TGTGCCAGCAGCTACCTCGGGGGGGTGGCCCATGAAAAACTGTTTTTT
NA	TRBV7-9	NA	TRBJ2-6	CASSFQQRESGANVLTF	TGTGCCAGCAGCTTCCAACAGAGGGAATCTGGGGCCAACGTCCTGACTTTC
NA	TRBV30	TRBD1	TRBJ1-4	CAWSVQGAANEKLFF	TGTGCCTGGAGCGTTCAGGGGGCAGCTAATGAAAAACTGTTTTTT
NA	TRBV25-1	TRBD1	TRBJ1-4	CASSPTRQGNEKLFF	TGTGCCAGCAGCCCGACCCGACAGGGAAATGAAAAACTGTTTTTT
NA	TRBV5-4	TRBD1	TRBJ2-7	CATSRTGGYEQYF	TGTGCCACCAGCCGGACAGGGGGCTACGAGCAGTACTTC
many	TRBV6-6	TRBD1	TRBJ2-1	CASSLGTGRQFF	TGTGCCAGCAGCCTAGGGACAGGCAGACAGTTCTTC
NA	TRBV4-3	TRBD1	TRBJ2-1	CASSQGRQGPYNEQFF	TGCGCCAGCAGCCAAGGGCGACAGGGGCCCTACAATGAGCAGTTCTTC
NA	TRBV30	NA	TRBJ1-1	CACRVRVEAFF	TGTGCCTGCCGAGTACGGGTTGAAGCTTTCTTT
few	TRBV29-1	NA	TRBJ1-2	CSVESGQGHGYTF	TGCAGCGTTGAGTCGGGGCAGGGGCATGGCTACACCTTC
few	TRBV28	TRBD1	TRBJ2-7	CASSPGQDPYEQYF	TGTGCCAGCAGTCCGGGACAGGACCCCTACGAGCAGTACTTC
few	TRBV7-9	TRBD1	TRBJ1-5	CASSLGQGVSNQPQHF	TGTGCCAGCAGCTTAGGACAGGGAGTGAGCAATCAGCCCCAGCATTTT
NA	TRBV5-4	TRBD1	TRBJ1-6	CASSLPGTGVSPLHF	TGTGCCAGCAGCTTGCCTGGGACAGGGGTGTCACCCCTCCACTTT
NA	TRBV5-1	NA	TRBJ2-5	CASSLVEETQYF	TGCGCCAGCAGCTTGGTGGAGGAGACCCAGTACTTC
few	TRBV11-2	NA	TRBJ2-2	CASSPTWNTGELFF	TGTGCCAGCAGCCCTACTTGGAACACCGGGGAGCTGTTTTTT
NA	TRBV7-6	NA	TRBJ2-5	CASSLASRPSVLEYF	TGTGCCAGCAGCTTAGCCTCGCGCCCTAGTGTACTGGAGTACTTC
few	TRBV6-5	NA	TRBJ1-3	CASSYSRPPNGNTIYF	TGTGCCAGCAGTTACTCGAGGCCCCCAAATGGAAACACCATATATTTT
NA	TRBV2	TRBD2	TRBJ2-3	CASRAGADTQYF	TGTGCCAGCAGGGCGGGAGCAGATACGCAGTATTTT
NA	TRBV14	NA	TRBJ2-5	CASSQDLWETQYF	TGTGCCAGCAGCCAAGATCTATGGGAGACCCAGTACTTC
few	TRBV29-1	TRBD2	TRBJ2-3	CSGGEGLAADTQYF	TGCAGCGGCGGGGAAGGACTAGCGGCAGATACGCAGTATTTT
NA	TRBV5-4	NA	TRBJ1-5	CASSFSGQPQHF	TGTGCCAGCAGCTTTAGCGGTCAGCCCCAGCATTTT
few	TRBV7-9	TRBD1	TRBJ1-1	CASSQYRGISPVNTEAFF	TGTGCCAGCAGCCAGTACAGGGGGATTTCTCCTGTTAACACTGAAGCTTTCTTT
few	TRBV21-1	NA	TRBJ2-7	CASSTDDRGSYEQYF	TGTGCCAGCAGCACCGACGACAGGGGGTCCTACGAGCAGTACTTC
few	TRBV7-2	TRBD2	TRBJ2-3	CASSSRLAASTDTQYF	TGTGCCAGCAGCTCGAGACTAGCGGCTAGCACAGATACGCAGTATTTT
few	TRBV19	NA	TRBJ2-7	CASTNPNSYEQYF	TGTGCCAGTACCAACCCTAACTCCTACGAGCAGTACTTC
NA	TRBV18	TRBD1	TRBJ1-2	CASSLPGTGGKDGYTF	TGTGCCAGCTCACTTCCCGGGACAGGGGGCAAAGATGGCTACACCTTC
few	TRBV7-2	NA	TRBJ2-7	CASSRTVSFYEQYF	TGTGCCAGCAGCCGGACAGTTTCCTTCTACGAGCAGTACTTC
few	TRBV29-1	NA	TRBJ1-5	CSVPQGIGQPQHF	TGCAGCGTTCCCCAGGGAATTGGGCAACCCCAGCATTTT
few	TRBV19	NA	TRBJ1-6	CASSIRAGDGNSPLHF	TGTGCCAGTAGTATACGCGCGGGGGACGGTAATTCACCCCTCCACTTT
NA	TRBV18	TRBD1	TRBJ2-5	CASSPPSAGGETQYF	TGTGCCAGCTCACCACCTTCGGCAGGGGGAGAGACCCAGTACTTC